This T cell receptor (beta chain) derives from a study of blood T cells in healthy people across ages. Study-level points and caveats: Diversity figures based on one million T cells were deemed too low.

This clonotype was recorded many times. Its antigen remains unidentified. Germline-derived CDR1 and CDR2 are ENHRY and SYGVKD. V was shortened by 2 bases and J by 0 bases, with 2 bases between the two germline ends. This CDR3 has 14 residues. Primed by a sample-barcoded 5' primer and a J-beta primer mix, a second PCR proceeded for about 6 to 11 cycles. A template-switch adaptor with 12 random nucleotides tagged each cDNA molecule. Each sample yielded at least 2.5 million CDR3-containing paired-end reads. Each CDR3 protein is one row after TCRdb ran MiXCR on the 5' RACE reads. The data hold about 780,000 distinct CDR3 sequences, with 35% to 60% observed a single time. Investigators took about 9.2 milliliters of peripheral blood from every donor.

This sequence originates from an elderly man in good health. Sequencing was carried out using blood. The rearrangement joins TRBV10-3 to TRBJ2-6; no clear D gene. The DNA for the CDR3 is TGTGCCATCAGTGAGAGCTCTGGGGCCAACGTCCTGACTTTC. Its protein is CAISESSGANVLTF.